This is a list of T cell receptor beta chains from one sample in a study of blood T cell repertoires in COVID-19. Only in-frame clones appear in the TCRdb table, and some are missing; sequencing was by immunoSEQ multiplex PCR. The data hold 100,000 to 150,000 clones, with roughly nine tenths observed a single time. The sample taken for sequencing was peripheral blood. Source of these receptors: a man between 45 and 60 years old with COVID-19, enrolled during active disease. The CDR3 runs from the conserved cysteine through the conserved F or W. The order of the fields is J gene, V gene, D gene, CDR3 length, CDR3 protein, CDR3 DNA. D genes are given only for firm matches.

j_gene: TRBJ1-1; v_gene: TRBV7-9; d_gene: TRBD1; len: 14; CDR3aa: CASSSRTGNTEAFF; CDR3nt: TGTGCCAGCAGCTCGAGGACAGGGAACACTGAAGCTTTCTTT
j_gene: TRBJ1-5; v_gene: TRBV19; d_gene: TRBD1; len: 16; CDR3aa: CASSIGNRGRGQPQHF; CDR3nt: TGTGCCAGTAGTATAGGCAACAGGGGAAGGGGTCAGCCCCAGCATTTT
j_gene: TRBJ2-1; v_gene: TRBV12-1; d_gene: NA; len: 14; CDR3aa: CASRTRRGRSEQFF; CDR3nt: TGTGCCAGCCGCACCAGAAGGGGCCGCAGTGAGCAGTTCTTC
j_gene: TRBJ2-1; v_gene: TRBV2; d_gene: TRBD2; len: 12; CDR3aa: CASSVTIAGWVF; CDR3nt: TGTGCCAGCAGTGTTACCATAGCGGGATGGGTCTTC
j_gene: TRBJ2-7; v_gene: TRBV19; d_gene: NA; len: 11; CDR3aa: CASSNYYEQYF; CDR3nt: TGTGCCAGTAGTAACTACTACGAGCAGTACTTC
j_gene: TRBJ2-7; v_gene: TRBV18; d_gene: TRBD2; len: 16; CDR3aa: CASSLLTSGSTYEQYF; CDR3nt: TGTGCCAGCTCGCTCCTTACTAGCGGGTCAACCTACGAGCAGTACTTC
j_gene: TRBJ2-2; v_gene: TRBV6-6; d_gene: TRBD1; len: 15; CDR3aa: CASRDRGKYTGELFF; CDR3nt: TGTGCCAGCAGAGACAGGGGCAAATACACCGGGGAGCTGTTTTTT
j_gene: TRBJ1-1; v_gene: TRBV5-5; d_gene: NA; len: 13; CDR3aa: CASSLMADTEAFF; CDR3nt: TGTGCCAGCAGCTTGATGGCAGACACTGAAGCTTTCTTT
j_gene: TRBJ1-2; v_gene: TRBV30; d_gene: NA; len: 11; CDR3aa: CAWDGLAGYTF; CDR3nt: TGTGCCTGGGACGGTCTAGCTGGCTACACCTTC
j_gene: TRBJ1-1; v_gene: TRBV25-1; d_gene: TRBD1; len: 13; CDR3aa: CASSEAGRGAAFF; CDR3nt: TGTGCCAGCAGTGAAGCTGGCAGGGGGGCAGCTTTCTTT
j_gene: TRBJ2-3; v_gene: TRBV7-9; d_gene: NA; len: 14; CDR3aa: CASSLRRSTDTQYF; CDR3nt: TGTGCCAGCAGCTTACGCAGGAGCACAGATACGCAGTATTTT
j_gene: TRBJ1-2; v_gene: TRBV2; d_gene: NA; len: 14; CDR3aa: CASSSGTYYYGYTF; CDR3nt: TGTGCCAGCAGTTCCGGGACATACTACTATGGCTACACCTTC
j_gene: TRBJ1-2; v_gene: TRBV5-5; d_gene: NA; len: 14; CDR3aa: CASSLGRGNYGYTF; CDR3nt: TGTGCCAGCAGCTTGGGGCGGGGGAACTATGGCTACACCTTC
j_gene: TRBJ2-1; v_gene: TRBV4-2; d_gene: TRBD2; len: 16; CDR3aa: CASSLTSGNSYNEQFF; CDR3nt: TGTGCCAGCAGCCTCACTAGCGGCAATTCCTACAATGAGCAGTTCTTC
j_gene: TRBJ2-2; v_gene: TRBV7-2; d_gene: NA; len: 14; CDR3aa: CASSAVRETGELFF; CDR3nt: TGTGCCAGCAGCGCAGTAAGGGAGACCGGGGAGCTGTTTTTT